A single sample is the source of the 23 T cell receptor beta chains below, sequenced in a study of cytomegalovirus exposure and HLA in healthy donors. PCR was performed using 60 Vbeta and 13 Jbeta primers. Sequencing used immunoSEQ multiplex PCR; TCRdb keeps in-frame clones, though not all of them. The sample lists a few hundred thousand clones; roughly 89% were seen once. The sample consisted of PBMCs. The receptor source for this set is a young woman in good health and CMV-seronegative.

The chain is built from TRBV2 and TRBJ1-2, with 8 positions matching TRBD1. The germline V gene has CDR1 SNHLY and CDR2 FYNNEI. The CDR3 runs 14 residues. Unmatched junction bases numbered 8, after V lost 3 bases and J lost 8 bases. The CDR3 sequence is CASSDQDRVSGYTF. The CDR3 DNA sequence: TGTGCCAGCAGTGATCAGGACAGGGTGAGCGGCTACACCTTC. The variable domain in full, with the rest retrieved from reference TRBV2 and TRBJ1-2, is EPEVTQTPSHQVTQMGQEVILRCVPISNHLYFYWYRQILGQKVEFLVSFYNNEISEKSEIFDDQFSVERPDGSNFTLKIRSTKLEDSAMYFCASSDQDRVSGYTFGSGTRLTVV.

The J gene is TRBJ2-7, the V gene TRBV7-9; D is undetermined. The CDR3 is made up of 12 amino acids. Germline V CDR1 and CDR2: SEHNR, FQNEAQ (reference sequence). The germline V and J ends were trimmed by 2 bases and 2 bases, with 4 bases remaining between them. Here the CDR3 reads CASSLRTYEQYF. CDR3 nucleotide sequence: TGTGCCAGCAGCTTACGTACCTACGAGCAGTACTTC.

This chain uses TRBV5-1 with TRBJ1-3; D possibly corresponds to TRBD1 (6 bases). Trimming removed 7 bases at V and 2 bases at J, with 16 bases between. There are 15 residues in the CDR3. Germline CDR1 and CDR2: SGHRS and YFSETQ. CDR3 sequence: CASAQGTGAGNTIYF. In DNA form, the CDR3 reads TGCGCCAGCGCCCAGGGGACCGGGGCTGGAAACACCATATATTTT. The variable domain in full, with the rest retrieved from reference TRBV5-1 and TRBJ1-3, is KAGVTQTPRYLIKTRGQQVTLSCSPISGHRSVSWYQQTPGQGLQFLFEYFSETQRNKGNFPGRFSGRQFSNSRSEMNVSTLELGDSALYLCASAQGTGAGNTIYFGEGSWLTVV.

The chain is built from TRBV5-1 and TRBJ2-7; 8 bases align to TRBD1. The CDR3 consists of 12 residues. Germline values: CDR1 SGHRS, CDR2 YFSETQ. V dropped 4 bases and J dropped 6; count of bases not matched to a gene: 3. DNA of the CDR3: TGCGCCAGCAGCCAAGACAGGGGCGAGCAGTACTTC. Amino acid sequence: CASSQDRGEQYF.

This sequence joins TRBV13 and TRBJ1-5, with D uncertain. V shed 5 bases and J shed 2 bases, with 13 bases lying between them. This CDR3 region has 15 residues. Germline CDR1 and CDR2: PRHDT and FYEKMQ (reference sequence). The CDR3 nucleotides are TGTGCCAGCAGCCTCCACGACTCTGGCAATCAGCCCCAGCATTTT. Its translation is CASSLHDSGNQPQHF.

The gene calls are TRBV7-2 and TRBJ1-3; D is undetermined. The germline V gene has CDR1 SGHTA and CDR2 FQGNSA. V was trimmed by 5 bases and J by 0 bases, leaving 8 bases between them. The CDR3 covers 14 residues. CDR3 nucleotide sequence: TGTGCCAGCAGCGCACGGAGCTCTGGAAACACCATATATTTT. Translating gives CASSARSSGNTIYF.

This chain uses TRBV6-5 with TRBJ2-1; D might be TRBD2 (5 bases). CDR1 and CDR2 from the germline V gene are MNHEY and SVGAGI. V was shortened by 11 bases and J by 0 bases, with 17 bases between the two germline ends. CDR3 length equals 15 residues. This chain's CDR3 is CASRGQADSYNEQFF. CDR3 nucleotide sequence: TGTGCCTCTCGCGGGCAGGCTGACTCCTACAATGAGCAGTTCTTC.

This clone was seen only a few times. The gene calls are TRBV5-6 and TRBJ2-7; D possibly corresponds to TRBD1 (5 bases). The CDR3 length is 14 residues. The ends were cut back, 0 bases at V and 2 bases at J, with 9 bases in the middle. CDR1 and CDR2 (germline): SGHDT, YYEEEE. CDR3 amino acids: CASSLEQGAYEQYF. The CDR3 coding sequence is TGTGCCAGCAGCTTGGAGCAGGGCGCCTACGAGCAGTACTTC.

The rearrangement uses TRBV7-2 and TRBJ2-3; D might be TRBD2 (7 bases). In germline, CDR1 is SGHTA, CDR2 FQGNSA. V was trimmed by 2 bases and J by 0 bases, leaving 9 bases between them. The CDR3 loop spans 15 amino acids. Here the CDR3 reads CASSLRGGSTDTQYF. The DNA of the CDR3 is TGTGCCAGCAGCTTAAGGGGGGGTAGCACAGATACGCAGTATTTT.

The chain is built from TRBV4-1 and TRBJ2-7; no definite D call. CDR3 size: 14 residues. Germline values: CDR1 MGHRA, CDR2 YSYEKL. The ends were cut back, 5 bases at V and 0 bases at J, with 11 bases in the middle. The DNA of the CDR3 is TGCGCCAGCAGCGTGGCTTTCGCCTCCTACGAGCAGTACTTC. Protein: CASSVAFASYEQYF.

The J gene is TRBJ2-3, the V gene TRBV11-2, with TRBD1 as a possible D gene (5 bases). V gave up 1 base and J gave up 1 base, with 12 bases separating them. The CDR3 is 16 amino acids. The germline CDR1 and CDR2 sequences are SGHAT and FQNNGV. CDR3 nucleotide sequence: TGTGCCAGCAGCTTAGTAGCAACAGGACGCACAGATACGCAGTATTTT. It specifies CASSLVATGRTDTQYF.

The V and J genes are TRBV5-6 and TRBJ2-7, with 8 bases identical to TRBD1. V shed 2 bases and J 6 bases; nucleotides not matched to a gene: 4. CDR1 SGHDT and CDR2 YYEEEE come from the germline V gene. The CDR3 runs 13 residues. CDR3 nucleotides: TGTGCCAGCAGCTTCCTAGGACAGGGCGAGCAGTACTTC. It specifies CASSFLGQGEQYF.

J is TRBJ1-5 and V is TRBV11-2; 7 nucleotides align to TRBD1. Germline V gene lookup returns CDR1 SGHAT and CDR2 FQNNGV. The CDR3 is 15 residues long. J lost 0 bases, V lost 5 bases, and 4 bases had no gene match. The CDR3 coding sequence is TGTGCCAGCAGCCGACAGGGTTTTAGCAATCAGCCCCAGCATTTT. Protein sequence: CASSRQGFSNQPQHF.

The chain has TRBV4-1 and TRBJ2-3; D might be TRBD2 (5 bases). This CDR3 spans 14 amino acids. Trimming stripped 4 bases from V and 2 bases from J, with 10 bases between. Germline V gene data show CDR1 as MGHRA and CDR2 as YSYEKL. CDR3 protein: CASSLEEITDTQYF. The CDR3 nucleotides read TGCGCCAGCAGCCTGGAGGAAATCACAGATACGCAGTATTTT.

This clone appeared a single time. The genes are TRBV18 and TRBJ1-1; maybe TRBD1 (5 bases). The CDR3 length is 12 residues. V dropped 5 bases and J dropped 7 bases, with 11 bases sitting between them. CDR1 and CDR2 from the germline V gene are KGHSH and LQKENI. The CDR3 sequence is CASSSYRSEAFF. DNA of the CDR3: TGTGCCAGCTCATCCTACAGGAGTGAAGCTTTCTTT.

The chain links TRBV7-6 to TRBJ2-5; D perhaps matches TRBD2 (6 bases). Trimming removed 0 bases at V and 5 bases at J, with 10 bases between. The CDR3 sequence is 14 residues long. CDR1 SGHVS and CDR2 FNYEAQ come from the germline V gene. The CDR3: CASSLANSGETQYF. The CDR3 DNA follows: TGTGCCAGCAGCTTAGCGAACAGCGGGGAGACCCAGTACTTC.

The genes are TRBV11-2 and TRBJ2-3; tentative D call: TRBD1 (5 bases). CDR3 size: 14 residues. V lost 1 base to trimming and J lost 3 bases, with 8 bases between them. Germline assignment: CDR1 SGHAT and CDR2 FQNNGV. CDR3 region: CASSLGGATDTQYF. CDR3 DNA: TGTGCCAGCAGCTTAGGGGGCGCGACAGATACGCAGTATTTT.

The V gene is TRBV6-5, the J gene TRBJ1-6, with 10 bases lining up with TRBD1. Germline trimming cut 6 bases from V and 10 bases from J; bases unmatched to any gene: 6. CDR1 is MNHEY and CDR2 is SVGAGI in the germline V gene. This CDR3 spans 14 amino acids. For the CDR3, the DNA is TGTGCCAGCAGCCCGGGACAGGGGTTGTCACCCCTCCACTTT. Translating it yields CASSPGQGLSPLHF.

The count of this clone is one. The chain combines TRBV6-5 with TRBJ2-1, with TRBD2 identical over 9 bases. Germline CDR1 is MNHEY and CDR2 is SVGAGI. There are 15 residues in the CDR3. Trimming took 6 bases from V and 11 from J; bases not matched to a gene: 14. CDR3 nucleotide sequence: TGTGCCAGCAGCCCCCTCCTAGGAGCTAGCGGGAAGCAGTTCTTC. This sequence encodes CASSPLLGASGKQFF.

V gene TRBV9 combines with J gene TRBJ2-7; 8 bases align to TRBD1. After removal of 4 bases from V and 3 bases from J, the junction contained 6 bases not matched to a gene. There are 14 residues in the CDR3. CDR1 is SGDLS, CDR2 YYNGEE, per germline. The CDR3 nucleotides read TGTGCCAGCAGCACCGCAGGGGGCCACTACGAGCAGTACTTC. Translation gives CASSTAGGHYEQYF.

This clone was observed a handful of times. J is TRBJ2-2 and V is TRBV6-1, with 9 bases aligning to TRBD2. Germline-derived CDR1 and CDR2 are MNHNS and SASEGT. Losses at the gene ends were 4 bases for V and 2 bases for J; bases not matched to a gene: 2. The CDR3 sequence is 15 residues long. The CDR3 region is CASSGTSENTGELFF. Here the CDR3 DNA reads TGTGCCAGCAGTGGGACTAGCGAAAACACCGGGGAGCTGTTTTTT.

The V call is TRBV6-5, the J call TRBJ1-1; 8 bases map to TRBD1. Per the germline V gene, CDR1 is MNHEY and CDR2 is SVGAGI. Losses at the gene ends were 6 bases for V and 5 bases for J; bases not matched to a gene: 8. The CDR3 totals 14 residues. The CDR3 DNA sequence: TGTGCCAGCAGCCCACAGGGGGTAGGGACTGAAGCTTTCTTT. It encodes CASSPQGVGTEAFF.

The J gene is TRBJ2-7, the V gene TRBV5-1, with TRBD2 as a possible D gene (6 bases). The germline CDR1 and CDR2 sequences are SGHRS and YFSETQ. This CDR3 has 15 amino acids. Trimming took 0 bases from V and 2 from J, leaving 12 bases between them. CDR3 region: CASSLASGDPYEQYF. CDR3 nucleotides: TGCGCCAGCAGCTTGGCCTCGGGAGACCCCTACGAGCAGTACTTC. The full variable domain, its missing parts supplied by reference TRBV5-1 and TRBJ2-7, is KAGVTQTPRYLIKTRGQQVTLSCSPISGHRSVSWYQQTPGQGLQFLFEYFSETQRNKGNFPGRFSGRQFSNSRSEMNVSTLELGDSALYLCASSLASGDPYEQYFGPGTRLTVT.